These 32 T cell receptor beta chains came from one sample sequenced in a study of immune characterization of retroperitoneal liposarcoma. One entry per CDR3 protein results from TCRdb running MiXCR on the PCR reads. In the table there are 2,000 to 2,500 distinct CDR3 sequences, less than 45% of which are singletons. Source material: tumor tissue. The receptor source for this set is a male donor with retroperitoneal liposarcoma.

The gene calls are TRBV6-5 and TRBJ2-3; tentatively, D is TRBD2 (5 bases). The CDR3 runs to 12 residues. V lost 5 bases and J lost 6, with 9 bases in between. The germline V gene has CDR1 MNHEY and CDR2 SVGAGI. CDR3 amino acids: CASSTGTDTQYF. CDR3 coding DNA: TGTGCCAGCAGTACGGGAACGGATACGCAGTATTTT.

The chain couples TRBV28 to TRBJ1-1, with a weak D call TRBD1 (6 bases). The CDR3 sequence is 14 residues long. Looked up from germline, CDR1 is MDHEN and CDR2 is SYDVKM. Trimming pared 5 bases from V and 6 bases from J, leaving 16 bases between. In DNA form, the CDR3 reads TGTGCCAGCAGTCCTGGACAGTCGCGGGCTGAAGCTTTCTTT. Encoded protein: CASSPGQSRAEAFF.

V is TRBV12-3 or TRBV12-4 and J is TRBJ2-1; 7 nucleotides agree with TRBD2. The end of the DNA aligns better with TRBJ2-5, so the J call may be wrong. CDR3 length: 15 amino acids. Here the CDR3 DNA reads TGTGCCAGCAGTCTTGTGGGGGGAGGGAGGGAGACCCAGTACTTC. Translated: CASSLVGGGRETQYF.

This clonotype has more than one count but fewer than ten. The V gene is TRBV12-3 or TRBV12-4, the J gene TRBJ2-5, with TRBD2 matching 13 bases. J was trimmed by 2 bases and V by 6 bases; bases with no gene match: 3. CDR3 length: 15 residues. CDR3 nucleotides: TGTGCCAGCAGAGTGGGACTAGCGGGACAAGAGACCCAGTACTTC. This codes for CASRVGLAGQETQYF.

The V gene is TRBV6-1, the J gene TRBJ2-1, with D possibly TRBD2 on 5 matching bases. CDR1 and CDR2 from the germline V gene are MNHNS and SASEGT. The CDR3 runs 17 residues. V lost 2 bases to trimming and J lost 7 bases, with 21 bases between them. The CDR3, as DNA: TGTGCCAGCAGTGAACTAGATGGCCCAGGAGGTCGGAATGAGCAGTTCTTC. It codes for CASSELDGPGGRNEQFF.

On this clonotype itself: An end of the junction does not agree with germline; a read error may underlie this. Written as DNA, the CDR3 is TGTGCCAGCAGAAGGGTAGGACAGGCGGGTAAAGAGACCCAGTACTTT. Amino acids: CASRRVGQAGKETQYF. This rearrangement joins TRBV6-5 to TRBJ2-3; TRBD1 matches at 7 bases. The CDR3 is 16 residues long. In germline, CDR1 is MNHEY, CDR2 SVGAGI.

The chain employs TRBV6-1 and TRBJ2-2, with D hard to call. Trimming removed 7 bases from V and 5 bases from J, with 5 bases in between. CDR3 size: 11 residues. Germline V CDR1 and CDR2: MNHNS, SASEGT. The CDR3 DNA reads TGTGCCAGCATAAATACCGGGGAGCTGTTTTTT. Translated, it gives CASINTGELFF.

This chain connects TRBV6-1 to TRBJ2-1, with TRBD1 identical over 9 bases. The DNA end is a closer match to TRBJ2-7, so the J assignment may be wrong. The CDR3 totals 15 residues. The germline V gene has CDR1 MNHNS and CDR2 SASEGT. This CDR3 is CASRPPGQGFREQYF. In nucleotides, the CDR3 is TGTGCCAGCAGACCTCCGGGACAGGGTTTTCGAGAGCAGTACTTC.

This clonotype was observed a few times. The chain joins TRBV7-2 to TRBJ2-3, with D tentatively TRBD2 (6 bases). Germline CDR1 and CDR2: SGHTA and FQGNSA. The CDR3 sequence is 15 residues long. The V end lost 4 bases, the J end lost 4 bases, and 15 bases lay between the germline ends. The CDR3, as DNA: TGTGCCAGCAGCTCCGGCGGGGTTCGGGCAGATACGCAGTATTTT. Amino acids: CASSSGGVRADTQYF. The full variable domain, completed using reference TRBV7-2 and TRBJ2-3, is GAGVSQSPSNKVTEKGKDVELRCDPISGHTALYWYRQSLGQGLEFLIYFQGNSAPDKSGLPSDRFSAERTGGSVSTLTIQRTQQEDSAVYLCASSSGGVRADTQYFGPGTRLTVL.

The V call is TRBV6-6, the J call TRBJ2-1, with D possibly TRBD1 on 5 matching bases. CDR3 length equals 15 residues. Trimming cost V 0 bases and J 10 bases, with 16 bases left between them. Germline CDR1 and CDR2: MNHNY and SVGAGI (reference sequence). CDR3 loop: CASSYSRGNSYEQFF. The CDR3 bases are TGTGCCAGCAGTTACTCTAGGGGCAACTCCTACGAGCAGTTCTTC.

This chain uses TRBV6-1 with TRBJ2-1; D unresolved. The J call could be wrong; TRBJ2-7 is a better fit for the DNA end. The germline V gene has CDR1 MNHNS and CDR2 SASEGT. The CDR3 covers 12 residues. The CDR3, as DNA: TGTGCCAGCAGTGAAGTGTCCTACGAGCAGTACTTC. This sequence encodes CASSEVSYEQYF.

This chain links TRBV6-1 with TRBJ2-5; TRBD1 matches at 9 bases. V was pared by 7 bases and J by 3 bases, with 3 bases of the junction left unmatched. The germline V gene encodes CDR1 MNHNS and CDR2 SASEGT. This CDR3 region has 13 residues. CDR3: CASTRQGEETQYF. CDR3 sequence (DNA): TGTGCCAGCACAAGACAGGGGGAAGAGACCCAGTACTTC.

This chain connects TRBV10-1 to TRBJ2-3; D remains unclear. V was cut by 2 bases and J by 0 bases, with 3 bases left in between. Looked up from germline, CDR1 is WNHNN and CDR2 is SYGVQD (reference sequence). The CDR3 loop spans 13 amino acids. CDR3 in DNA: TGCGCCAGCAGTGAGACTAGCACAGATACGCAGTATTTT. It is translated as CASSETSTDTQYF.

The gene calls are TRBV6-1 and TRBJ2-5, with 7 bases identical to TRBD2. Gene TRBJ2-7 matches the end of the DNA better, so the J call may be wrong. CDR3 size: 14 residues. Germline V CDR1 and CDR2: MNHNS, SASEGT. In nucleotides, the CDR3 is TGTGCCAGCAGTGAAGTGGGGGGGGTCTACGAGCAGTACTTC. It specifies CASSEVGGVYEQYF.

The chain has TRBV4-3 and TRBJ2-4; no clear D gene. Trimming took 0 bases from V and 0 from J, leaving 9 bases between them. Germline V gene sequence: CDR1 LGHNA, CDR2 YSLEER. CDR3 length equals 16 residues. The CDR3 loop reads CASSQEGSLAKNIQYF. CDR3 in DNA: TGCGCCAGCAGCCAAGAAGGGTCTTTAGCCAAAAACATTCAGTACTTC.

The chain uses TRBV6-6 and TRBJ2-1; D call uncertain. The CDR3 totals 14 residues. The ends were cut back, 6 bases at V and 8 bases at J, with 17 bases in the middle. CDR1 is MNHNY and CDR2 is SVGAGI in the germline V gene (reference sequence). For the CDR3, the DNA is TGTGCCAGCAGCCCCCGGGTGGGTTGGGATGAGCAGTTCTTC. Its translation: CASSPRVGWDEQFF.

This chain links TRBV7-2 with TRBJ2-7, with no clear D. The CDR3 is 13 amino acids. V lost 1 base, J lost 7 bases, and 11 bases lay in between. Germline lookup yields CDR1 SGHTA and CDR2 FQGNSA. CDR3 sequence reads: CASSLDGSLEQYF. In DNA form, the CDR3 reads TGTGCCAGCAGCTTAGATGGATCCTTGGAGCAGTACTTC.

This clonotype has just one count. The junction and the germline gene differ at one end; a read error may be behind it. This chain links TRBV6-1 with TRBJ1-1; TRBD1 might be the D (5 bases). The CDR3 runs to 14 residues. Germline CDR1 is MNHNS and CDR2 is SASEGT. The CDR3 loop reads CVSRSRGGGTEAFF. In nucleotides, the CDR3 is TGTGTCAGCAGAAGTAGGGGAGGAGGCACTGAAGCTTTCTTT.

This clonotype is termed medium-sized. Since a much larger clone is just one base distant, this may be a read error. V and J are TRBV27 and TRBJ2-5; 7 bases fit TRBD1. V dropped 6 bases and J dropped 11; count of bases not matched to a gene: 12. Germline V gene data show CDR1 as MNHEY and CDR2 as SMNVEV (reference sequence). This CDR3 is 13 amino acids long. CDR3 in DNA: TGTGCCAGCAGAACAGGGGCCACTAATGAGCAGTACTTC. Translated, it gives CASRTGATNEQYF.

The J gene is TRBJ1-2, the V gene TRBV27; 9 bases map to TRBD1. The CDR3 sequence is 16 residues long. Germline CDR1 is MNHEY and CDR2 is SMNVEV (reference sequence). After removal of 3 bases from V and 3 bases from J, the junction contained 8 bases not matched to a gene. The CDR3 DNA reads TGTGCCAGCAGTTTCCATAGACAGGGGGACGACTATGGCTACACCTTC. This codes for CASSFHRQGDDYGYTF.

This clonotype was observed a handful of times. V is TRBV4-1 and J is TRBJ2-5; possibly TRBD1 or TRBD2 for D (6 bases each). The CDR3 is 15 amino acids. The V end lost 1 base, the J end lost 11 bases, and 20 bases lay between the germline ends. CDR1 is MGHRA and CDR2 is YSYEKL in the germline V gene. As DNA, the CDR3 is TGCGCCAGCAGCCAAGGGACGGGGGCCAGTAATGAGCAGTACTTC. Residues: CASSQGTGASNEQYF.

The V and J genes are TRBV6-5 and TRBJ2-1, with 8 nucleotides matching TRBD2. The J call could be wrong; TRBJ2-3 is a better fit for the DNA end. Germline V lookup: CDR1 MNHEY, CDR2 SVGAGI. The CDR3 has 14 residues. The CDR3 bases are TGTGCCAGCATTAGTACGGGGGGGGGAAATGAGCAGTATTTT. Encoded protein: CASISTGGGNEQYF.

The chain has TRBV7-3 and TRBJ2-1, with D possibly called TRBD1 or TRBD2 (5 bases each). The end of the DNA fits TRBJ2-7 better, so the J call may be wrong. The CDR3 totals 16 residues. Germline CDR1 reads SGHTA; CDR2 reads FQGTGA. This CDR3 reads CASSLMGVAGWNEQYF. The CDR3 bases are TGTGCCAGCAGCTTAATGGGGGTAGCAGGTTGGAATGAGCAGTACTTC.

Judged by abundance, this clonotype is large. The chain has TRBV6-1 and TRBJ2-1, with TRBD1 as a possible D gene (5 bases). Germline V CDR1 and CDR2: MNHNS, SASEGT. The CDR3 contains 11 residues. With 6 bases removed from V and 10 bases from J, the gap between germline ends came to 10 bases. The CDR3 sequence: CASSTWGEQFF. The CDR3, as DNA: TGTGCCAGCAGCACATGGGGCGAGCAGTTCTTC.

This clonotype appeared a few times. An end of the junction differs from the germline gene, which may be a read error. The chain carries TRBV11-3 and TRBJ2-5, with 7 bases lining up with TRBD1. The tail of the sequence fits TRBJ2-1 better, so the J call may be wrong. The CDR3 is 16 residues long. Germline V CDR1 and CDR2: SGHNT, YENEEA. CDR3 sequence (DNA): TGTGCCAGCAGCCTAGAAGGGGGCAACATGTACAATGAGCAGTTCTTC. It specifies CASSLEGGNMYNEQFF.

The CDR3 loop reads CASSFDLGDNEQFF. The CDR3 bases are TGTGCCAGCAGTTTTGACCTCGGGGACAATGAGCAGTTCTTC. The rearrangement joins TRBV12-3 or TRBV12-4 to TRBJ2-1, with D tentatively TRBD2 (5 bases). The ends were cut back, 3 bases at V and 5 bases at J, with 11 bases in the middle. The CDR3 runs to 14 residues.

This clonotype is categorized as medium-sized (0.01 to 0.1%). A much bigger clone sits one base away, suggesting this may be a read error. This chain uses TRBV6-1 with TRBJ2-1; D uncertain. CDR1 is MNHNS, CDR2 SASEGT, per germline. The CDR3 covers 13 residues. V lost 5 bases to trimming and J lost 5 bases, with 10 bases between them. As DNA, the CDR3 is TGTGCCAGCAGTTGGGCCGTTAACAATGAGCAGTTCTTC. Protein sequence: CASSWAVNNEQFF.

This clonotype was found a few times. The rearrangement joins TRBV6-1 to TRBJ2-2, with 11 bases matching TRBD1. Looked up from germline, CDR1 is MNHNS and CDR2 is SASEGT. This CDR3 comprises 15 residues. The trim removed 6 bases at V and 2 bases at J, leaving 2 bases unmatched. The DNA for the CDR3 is TGTGCCAGCAGAAGGACAGGGGGCAACACCGGGGAGCTGTTTTTT. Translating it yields CASRRTGGNTGELFF.

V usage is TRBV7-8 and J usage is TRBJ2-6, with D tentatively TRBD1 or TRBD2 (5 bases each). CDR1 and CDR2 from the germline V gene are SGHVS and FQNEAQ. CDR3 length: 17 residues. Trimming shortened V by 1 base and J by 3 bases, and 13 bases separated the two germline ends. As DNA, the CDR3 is TGTGCCAGCAGCTTAGAGGCCAGGGCGGGTGGGGCCAACGTCCTGACTTTC. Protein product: CASSLEARAGGANVLTF.

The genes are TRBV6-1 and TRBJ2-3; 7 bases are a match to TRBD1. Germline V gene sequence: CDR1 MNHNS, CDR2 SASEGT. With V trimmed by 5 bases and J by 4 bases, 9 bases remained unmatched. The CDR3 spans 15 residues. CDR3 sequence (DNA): TGTGCCAGCAGTTCCGAAGACAGGGAATCAGATACGCAGTATTTT. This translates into CASSSEDRESDTQYF.

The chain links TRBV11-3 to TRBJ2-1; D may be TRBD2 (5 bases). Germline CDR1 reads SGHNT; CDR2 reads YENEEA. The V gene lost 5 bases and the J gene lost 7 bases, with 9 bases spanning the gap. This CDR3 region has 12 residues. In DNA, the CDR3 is TGTGCCAGCAGCCCGTCGGGGAATGAGCAGTTCTTC. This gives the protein CASSPSGNEQFF.

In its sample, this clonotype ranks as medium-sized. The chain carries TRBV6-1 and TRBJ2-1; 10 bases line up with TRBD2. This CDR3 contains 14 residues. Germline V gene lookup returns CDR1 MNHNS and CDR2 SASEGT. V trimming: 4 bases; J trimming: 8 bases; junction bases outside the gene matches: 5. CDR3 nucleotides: TGTGCCAGCAGTGGGCTAGCGGGAGTACATGAGCAGTTCTTC. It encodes CASSGLAGVHEQFF.